This T cell receptor (beta chain) was captured by sequencing in a study of T-cell reconstitution after alpha-beta-depleted transplantation in children (dated by TCRdb to about 2016). At the level of the whole study: Using TCR repertoire profiling, the study followed T-cell immune reconstitution in a quantitative way in children after TCRalphabeta/CD19-depleted allogeneic hematopoietic cell transplantation.

Concerning this clonotype itself: Its antigen is still unknown. No base quality values were provided; no much bigger clone lies one nucleotide off.

V lost 3 bases and J lost 4 bases, and the count of bases not matched to a germline gene is 7. Its CDR3 holds 14 amino acids, cysteine through phenylalanine. Just CDR3 DNA is preserved here, 42 bases in frame from base 1. According to the germline V gene, CDR1 reads SQVTM and CDR2 reads ANQGSEA. Library preparation employed PCR. These reads were obtained on an Illumina HiSeq 2500. To normalize quantification of the TCRbeta repertoire, the TCR libraries were built with molecular barcoding that relied on unique molecular identifiers. TCRdb reran the public reads through fastp at Q25 and MiXCR, keeping productive beta chains. Identical CDR3 proteins give one entry, which carries the most common genes and DNA. Recorded for this sample are 200,000 to 250,000 distinct CDR3 sequences; around 9.6% of them occurred a single time. The top ten constitute approximately 5.9% of the sample.

The receptor was derived from a human donor who donated a stem cell graft to a child with acute lymphoblastic leukemia. The rearranged segments are TRBV29-1 and TRBJ2-7, and TRBD1 matches 9 of the central bases. Sequencing used PBMCs from the stem cell graft donor, obtained from the stem cell graft. The CDR3 loop reads CSVDRTGEGYEQYF. The DNA sequence follows: TGCAGCGTTGACCGGACAGGGGAGGGATACGAGCAGTACTTC.